Below, 7 T cell receptor beta chains from the same sample are listed, as sequenced in a study of control samples from healthy donors and cancer patients. Measured with immunoSEQ multiplex PCR; TCRdb has only the in-frame clones, and not every one. The sample lists approximately 150,000 clones; approximately 94% were seen once. The sequenced material came from blood. The receptors originated from a man aged 35 to 55 in good health.

The rearrangement joins TRBV9 to TRBJ2-2; D call uncertain. In germline, CDR1 is SGDLS, CDR2 YYNGEE. This CDR3 contains 13 residues. Trimming removed 3 bases at V and 1 base at J, with 4 bases between. For the CDR3, the DNA is TGTGCCAGCAGCGGAGTGAACACCGGGGAGCTGTTTTTT. Residues: CASSGVNTGELFF.

V gene TRBV7-8 combines with J gene TRBJ2-1, with 7 bases fitting TRBD2. The CDR3 length is 15 residues. Germline assignment: CDR1 SGHVS and CDR2 FQNEAQ. The J segment lost 7 bases and the V segment lost 7 bases, leaving 13 bases of the junction unmatched. CDR3 DNA: TGTGCCAGCAACCCACCGGGACTAACAAAGAATGAGCAGTTCTTC. Amino acid sequence: CASNPPGLTKNEQFF.

The DNA for the CDR3 is TGTGCCAGCAGTCCACTTGGGGGAGGGGGAGAGACCCAGTACTTC. Residues: CASSPLGGGGETQYF. The chain employs TRBV6-5 and TRBJ2-5; tentatively, D is TRBD2 (7 bases). Trimming stripped 5 bases from V and 4 bases from J, with 17 bases between. The CDR3 extends over 15 amino acids. Per the germline V gene, CDR1 is MNHEY and CDR2 is SVGAGI.

V and J are TRBV24-1 and TRBJ2-7; no reliable D call. With 1 base removed from V and 0 bases from J, the gap between germline ends came to 6 bases. The V gene's germline CDR1 is KGHDR and CDR2 SFDVKD. This CDR3 is built from 14 residues. CDR3 amino acids: CATSDFPSSYEQYF. The CDR3 DNA reads TGTGCCACCAGTGATTTCCCCAGCTCCTACGAGCAGTACTTC.

The rearrangement joins TRBV5-1 to TRBJ2-2; 8 positions match TRBD2. The CDR3 covers 15 residues. Trimming at V came to 2 bases and at J to 5 bases, leaving 5 bases not matched to a gene. Per the germline V gene, CDR1 is SGHRS and CDR2 is YFSETQ. CDR3 bases: TGCGCCAGCAGCTTAAGCGGGAGCGCAACCGGGGAGCTGTTTTTT. As protein: CASSLSGSATGELFF.

The rearrangement joins TRBV18 to TRBJ2-6, with TRBD1 identical over 7 bases. The trim removed 6 bases at V and 2 bases at J, leaving 10 bases unmatched. The CDR3 has 17 residues. Germline loops: CDR1 KGHSH, CDR2 LQKENI. The DNA of the CDR3 is TGTGCCAGCTCCCCGGGACAGTTACTACCTGGGGCCAACGTCCTGACTTTC. Translated, it gives CASSPGQLLPGANVLTF.

The chain uses TRBV10-3 and TRBJ1-2; D is uncertain. Trimming removed 4 bases at V and 8 bases at J, with 17 bases between. CDR3 length: 14 amino acids. Germline CDR1 reads ENHRY; CDR2 reads SYGVKD. In nucleotides, the CDR3 is TGTGCCATCAGTGCAAGGTCCCAGAGAGGCGGCTACACCTTC. Translated: CAISARSQRGGYTF.